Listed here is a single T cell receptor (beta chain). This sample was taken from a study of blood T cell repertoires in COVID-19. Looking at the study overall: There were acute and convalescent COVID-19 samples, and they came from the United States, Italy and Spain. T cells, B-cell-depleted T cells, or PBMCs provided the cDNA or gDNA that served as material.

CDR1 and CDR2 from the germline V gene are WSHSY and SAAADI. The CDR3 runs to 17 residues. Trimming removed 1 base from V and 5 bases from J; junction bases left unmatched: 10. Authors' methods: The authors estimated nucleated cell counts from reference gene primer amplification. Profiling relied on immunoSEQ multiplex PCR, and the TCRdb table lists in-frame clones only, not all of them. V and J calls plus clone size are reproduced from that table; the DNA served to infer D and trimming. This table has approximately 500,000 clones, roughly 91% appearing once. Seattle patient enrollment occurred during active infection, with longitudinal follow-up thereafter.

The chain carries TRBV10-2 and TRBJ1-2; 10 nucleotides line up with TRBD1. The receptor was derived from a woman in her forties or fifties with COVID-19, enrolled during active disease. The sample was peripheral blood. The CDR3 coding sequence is TGCGCCAGCAGTGAGTTCCCCCGGGACAGGGGTTATTATGGCTACACCTTC. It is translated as CASSEFPRDRGYYGYTF.